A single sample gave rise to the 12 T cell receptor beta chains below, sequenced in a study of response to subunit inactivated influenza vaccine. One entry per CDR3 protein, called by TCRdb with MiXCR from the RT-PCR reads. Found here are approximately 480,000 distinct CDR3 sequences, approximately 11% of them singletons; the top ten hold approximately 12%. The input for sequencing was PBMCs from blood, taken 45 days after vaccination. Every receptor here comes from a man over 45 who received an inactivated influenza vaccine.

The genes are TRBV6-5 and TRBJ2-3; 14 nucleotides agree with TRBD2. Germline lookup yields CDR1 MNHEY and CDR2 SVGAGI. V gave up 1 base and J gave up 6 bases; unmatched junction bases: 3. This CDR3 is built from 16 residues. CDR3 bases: TGTGCCAGCAGTTACTTGACTAGCGGGAGGGCGGATACGCAGTATTTT. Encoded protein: CASSYLTSGRADTQYF.

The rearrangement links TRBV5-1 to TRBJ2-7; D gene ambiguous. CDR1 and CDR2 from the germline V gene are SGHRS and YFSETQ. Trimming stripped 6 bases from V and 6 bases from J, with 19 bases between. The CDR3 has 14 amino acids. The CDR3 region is CASNFDTTGGEQYF. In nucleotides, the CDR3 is TGCGCCAGCAATTTTGACACCACGGGTGGCGAGCAGTACTTC.

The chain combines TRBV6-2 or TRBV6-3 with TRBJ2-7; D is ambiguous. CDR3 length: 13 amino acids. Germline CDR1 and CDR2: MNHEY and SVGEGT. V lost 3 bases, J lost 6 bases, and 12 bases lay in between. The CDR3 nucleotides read TGTGCCAGCAGTTATGCCCTATTCCGCGAGCAGTACTTC. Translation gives CASSYALFREQYF.

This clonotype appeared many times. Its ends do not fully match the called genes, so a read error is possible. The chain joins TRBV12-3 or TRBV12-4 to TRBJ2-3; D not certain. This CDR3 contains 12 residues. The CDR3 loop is CASRVSTYTQYF. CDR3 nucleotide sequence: TGTGCCAGCAGGGTCTCCACATATACGCAGTATTTT.

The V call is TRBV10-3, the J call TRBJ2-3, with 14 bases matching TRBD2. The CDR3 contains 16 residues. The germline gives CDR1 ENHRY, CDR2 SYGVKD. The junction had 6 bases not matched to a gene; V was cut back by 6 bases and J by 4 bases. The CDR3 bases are TGTGCCATCAGGGAGACTAGCGGGGGGGCCCCAGATACGCAGTATTTT. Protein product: CAIRETSGGAPDTQYF.

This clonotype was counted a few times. In DNA form, the CDR3 reads TGCGCCAGCAGCCTCGGACAGAATACAATGCCGAAGTTCTTC. This translates into CASSLGQNTMPKFF. The chain uses TRBV5-1 and TRBJ2-1, with D possibly TRBD1 on 6 matching bases. Per the germline V gene, CDR1 is SGHRS and CDR2 is YFSETQ. This CDR3 contains 14 residues. V lost 4 bases, J lost 14 bases, and 22 bases lay in between.

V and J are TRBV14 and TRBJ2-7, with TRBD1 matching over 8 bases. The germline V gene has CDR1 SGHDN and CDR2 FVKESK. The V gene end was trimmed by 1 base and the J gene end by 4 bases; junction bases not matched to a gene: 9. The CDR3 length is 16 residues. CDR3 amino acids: CASSQAIQGAGYEQYF. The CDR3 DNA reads TGTGCCAGCAGCCAAGCAATCCAGGGGGCTGGTTACGAGCAGTACTTC.

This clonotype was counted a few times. Here the CDR3 reads CASSYGQGLYGYTF. CDR3 DNA sequence: TGTGCCAGCAGTTACGGTCAGGGGTTATATGGCTACACCTTC. The chain uses TRBV6-5 and TRBJ1-2; possibly TRBD1 for D (6 bases). This CDR3 region has 14 residues. V was shortened by 2 bases and J by 5 bases, with 12 bases between the two germline ends. Germline V CDR1 and CDR2: MNHEY, SVGAGI.

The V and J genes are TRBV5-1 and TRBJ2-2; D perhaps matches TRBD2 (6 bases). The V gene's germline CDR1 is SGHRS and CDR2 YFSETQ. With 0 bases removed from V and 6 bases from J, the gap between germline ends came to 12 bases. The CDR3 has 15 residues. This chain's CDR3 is CASSLGSGGPGELFF. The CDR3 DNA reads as TGCGCCAGCAGCTTGGGTTCCGGGGGTCCCGGGGAGCTGTTTTTT.

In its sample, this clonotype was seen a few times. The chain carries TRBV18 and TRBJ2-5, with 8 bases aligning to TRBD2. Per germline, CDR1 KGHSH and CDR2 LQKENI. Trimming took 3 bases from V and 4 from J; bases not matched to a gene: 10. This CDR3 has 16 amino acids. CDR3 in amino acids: CASSPLPGLVRETQYF. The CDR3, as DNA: TGTGCCAGCTCACCCCTACCGGGACTAGTTCGAGAGACCCAGTACTTC.

The CDR3 protein is CSASQSPKETQYF. CDR3 DNA: TGCAGTGCTAGTCAATCCCCGAAAGAGACCCAGTACTTC. V usage is TRBV20-1 and J usage is TRBJ2-5; D not certain. Germline CDR1 DFQATT, CDR2 SNEGSKA (reference sequence). The length of the CDR3 is 13 residues. Trimming removed 3 bases at V and 3 bases at J, with 11 bases between.

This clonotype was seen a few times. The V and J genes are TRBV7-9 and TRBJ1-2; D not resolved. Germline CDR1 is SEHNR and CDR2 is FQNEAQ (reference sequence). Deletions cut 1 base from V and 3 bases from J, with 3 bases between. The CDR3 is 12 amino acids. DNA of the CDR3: TGTGCCAGCAGCTTAGACCACTATGGCTACACCTTC. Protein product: CASSLDHYGYTF.